The T cell receptor (beta chain) described here comes from a study of response to subunit inactivated influenza vaccine. Notes on the study in general: Only a handful of new T cells, the authors suggested, are recruited with each seasonal influenza vaccination.

V was pared by 1 base and J by 6 bases, with 9 bases between. The CDR3 spans 13 residues. The germline CDR1 and CDR2 sequences are KGHSH and LQKENI. TCRdb reprocessed the RT-PCR reads with MiXCR, giving one entry per CDR3 protein. Of about 520,000 distinct CDR3 sequences listed, approximately 7.2% were seen once; the top ten hold about an eighth. This clonotype has just a few counts. Its matching antigen is unknown. The sequenced sample was PBMCs from blood, obtained about 23 months after vaccination. The chain combines TRBV18 with TRBJ1-2, with D tentatively TRBD1 (5 bases). This TCR was recovered from a man aged 50-75 years who received an inactivated influenza vaccine. The DNA of the CDR3 is TGTGCCAGCTCACCACAGGGGTCTCATGGCTACACCTTC. Its translation is CASSPQGSHGYTF.